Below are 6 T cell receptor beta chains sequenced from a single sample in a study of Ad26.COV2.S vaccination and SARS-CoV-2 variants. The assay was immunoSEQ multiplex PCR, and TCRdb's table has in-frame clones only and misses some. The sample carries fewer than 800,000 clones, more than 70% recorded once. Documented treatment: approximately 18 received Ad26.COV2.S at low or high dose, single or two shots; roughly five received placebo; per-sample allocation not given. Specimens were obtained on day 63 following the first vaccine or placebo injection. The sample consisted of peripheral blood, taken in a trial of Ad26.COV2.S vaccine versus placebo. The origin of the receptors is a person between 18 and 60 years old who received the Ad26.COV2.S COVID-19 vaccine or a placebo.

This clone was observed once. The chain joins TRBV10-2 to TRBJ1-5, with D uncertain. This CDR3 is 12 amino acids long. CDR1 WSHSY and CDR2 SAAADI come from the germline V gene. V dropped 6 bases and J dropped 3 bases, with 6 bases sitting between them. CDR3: CASREINQPQHF. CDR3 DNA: TGCGCCAGCAGAGAAATCAATCAGCCCCAGCATTTT.

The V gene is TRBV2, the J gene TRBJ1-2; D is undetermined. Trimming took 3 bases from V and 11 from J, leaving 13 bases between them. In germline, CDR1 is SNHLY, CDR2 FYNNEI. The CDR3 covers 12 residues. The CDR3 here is CASSDYARSYTF. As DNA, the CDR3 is TGTGCCAGCAGTGATTACGCCCGGAGTTACACCTTC.

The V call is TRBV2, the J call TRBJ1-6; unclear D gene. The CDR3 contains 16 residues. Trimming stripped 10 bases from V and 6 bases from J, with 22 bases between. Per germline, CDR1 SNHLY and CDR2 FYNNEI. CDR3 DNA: TGTGCCACCCATAATTACGGTTTGGGGTTTAATTCACCCCTCCACTTT. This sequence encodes CATHNYGLGFNSPLHF.

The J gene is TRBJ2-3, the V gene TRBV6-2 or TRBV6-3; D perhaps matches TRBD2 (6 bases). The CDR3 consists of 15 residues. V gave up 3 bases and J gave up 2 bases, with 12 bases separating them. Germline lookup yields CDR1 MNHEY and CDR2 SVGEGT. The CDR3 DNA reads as TGTGCCAGCAGTTATTGGGAGGCCAACACAGATACGCAGTATTTT. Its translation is CASSYWEANTDTQYF.

DNA for the CDR3: TGCGCCAGCTCAGATGGGCAGGGTAGCTCCTACGAGCAGTACTTC. This codes for CASSDGQGSSYEQYF. The V and J genes are TRBV5-1 and TRBJ2-7, with a weak D call TRBD1 (5 bases). Germline V gives CDR1 SGHRS, CDR2 YFSETQ. This CDR3 contains 15 residues. The V and J ends lost 7 bases and 0 bases respectively, with 17 bases between them.

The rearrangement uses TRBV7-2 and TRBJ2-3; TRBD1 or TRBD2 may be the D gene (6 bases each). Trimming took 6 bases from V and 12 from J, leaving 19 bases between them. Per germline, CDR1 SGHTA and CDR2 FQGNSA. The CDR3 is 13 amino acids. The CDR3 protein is CASRQRQVGGQYF. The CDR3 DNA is TGTGCCAGCAGGCAACGACAGGTGGGGGGCCAGTATTTT.